This TCR beta chain comes out of a study of T cell responses to AZD1222 COVID-19 vaccine. This CDR3 has 13 amino acids. Germline CDR1 reads MDHEN; CDR2 reads SYDVKM. Deletions cut 6 bases from V and 7 bases from J, with 15 bases between. Assay used: immunoSEQ multiplex PCR; TCRdb lists only in-frame clones, some missing. The table records about 150,000 clones, 86% of them present only once. The chain employs TRBV28 and TRBJ1-2; D not certain. The sample was peripheral blood, taken on day 0 of MenACWY control vaccination. This TCR was sampled from an adult in good health. The CDR3 loop reads CASRLIPFSGYTF. The CDR3 DNA reads TGTGCCAGCAGGTTGATCCCCTTTTCTGGCTACACCTTC.